This is a list of T cell receptor beta chains from one sample in a study of blood T cell repertoires in COVID-19. The data were produced by immunoSEQ multiplex PCR, yet TCRdb's version contains in-frame clones alone and is incomplete. This sample has about 190,000 clones; 80% to 90% occur once, and the top ten carry roughly 20%. Sequences were obtained from peripheral blood. These receptor sequences come from a human donor in a cohort sampled during active COVID-19. Each CDR3 is given with its conserved first and last residue. A D gene is named only where the DNA matches it firmly. Clone size, where shown, is once, few, many, or a class for clones that have expanded.

cdr3_nt | cdr3_aa | d_call | v_call | clone_size | j_call
TGTGCCAGCAGCCAAGGAGGTACTGAAGCTTTCTTT | CASSQGGTEAFF | NA | TRBV3-1/TRBV3-2 | NA | TRBJ1-1
TGTGCCAGCACCACTAGCGTTACCGGGGAGCTGTTTTTT | CASTTSVTGELFF | TRBD2 | TRBV9 | NA | TRBJ2-2
TGTGCCTGGAGTGTACAGGGGTACACCGGGGAGCTGTTTTTT | CAWSVQGYTGELFF | TRBD1 | TRBV30 | NA | TRBJ2-2
TGTGCCAGCAGCGTAGCGGGAGTGACGACAGATACGCAGTATTTT | CASSVAGVTTDTQYF | TRBD2 | TRBV6-4 | NA | TRBJ2-3
TGTGCCAGCACTCCGGACGGGAAGAACACTGAAGCTTTCTTT | CASTPDGKNTEAFF | NA | TRBV6-6 | NA | TRBJ1-1
TGTGCCAGCAGCTTACTAGGATATGGCTACACCTTC | CASSLLGYGYTF | NA | TRBV7-2 | NA | TRBJ1-2
TGTGCCAGCAGTTTTAGGGGTTTCAATCAGCCCCAGCATTTT | CASSFRGFNQPQHF | NA | TRBV27 | NA | TRBJ1-5
TGTGCCAGCAGCTTCGGACTATCTGAAGCTTTCTTT | CASSFGLSEAFF | NA | TRBV5-6 | NA | TRBJ1-1
TGCGCCAGCAGCTGGGGACATAGGGGGAGTCTCGCCAATGAGCAGTTCTTC | CASSWGHRGSLANEQFF | NA | TRBV5-1 | NA | TRBJ2-1
TGTGCCAGCAGCTTTTTGGCCCAAGAGACCCAGTACTTC | CASSFLAQETQYF | NA | TRBV11-2 | NA | TRBJ2-5
TGTGCCAGTAGTTTCAGATTTTCTGACAATGAGCAGTTCTTC | CASSFRFSDNEQFF | NA | TRBV19 | few | TRBJ2-1
TGTGCCATCAGTGAACAGGGGAACACTGAAGCTTTCTTT | CAISEQGNTEAFF | NA | TRBV10-3 | NA | TRBJ1-1
TGTGCCGGCAGAAAAGACAGGGGATTTACGCAGTATTTT | CAGRKDRGFTQYF | NA | TRBV21-1 | NA | TRBJ2-3
TGCAGCGTAGTGGGGACTAGCTCCAGGGGGTTCTTC | CSVVGTSSRGFF | TRBD2 | TRBV29-1 | NA | TRBJ2-1
TGTGCCAGCAGTTCCGGGACTAGCGGGAGGGGATACAATGAGCAGTTCTTC | CASSSGTSGRGYNEQFF | TRBD2 | TRBV6-4 | NA | TRBJ2-1
TGTGCCAGCAGAGGCGGGACAGCTCGGGGCTACACCTTC | CASRGGTARGYTF | TRBD1 | TRBV2 | NA | TRBJ1-2
TGTGCCAGTAGTGCCCGGACAGGTTATGAGCAGTTCTTC | CASSARTGYEQFF | TRBD1 | TRBV19 | NA | TRBJ2-1
TGTGCCAGCTCACCACAGCGGGAAAGCTCCTACGAGCAGTACTTC | CASSPQRESSYEQYF | TRBD2 | TRBV18 | NA | TRBJ2-7
TGTGCCAGCAGTTACTCCTTGCGGCTAGCGGGGATGTATGAGCAGTTCTTC | CASSYSLRLAGMYEQFF | TRBD2 | TRBV6-2/TRBV6-3 | NA | TRBJ2-1
TGTGCCAGCAGTTTATGGGTGTCCGGGGAGCAGTACTTC | CASSLWVSGEQYF | NA | TRBV28 | NA | TRBJ2-7